The text below deals with one TCR beta chain. Its specificity is unknown. The data were taken from a study of blood T cells in healthy people across ages. Study results and limitations: The study could not conclusively compare naive and antigen-experienced cells, given its unsorted PBMCs.

They isolated at least 6 million PBMCs from each sample. For the second PCR, which ran for about 6 to 12 cycles, a sample-barcoded 5' primer and a J-beta primer mix were used. Researchers report that each sample yielded at least 3 million CDR3-containing paired-end reads. Each CDR3 protein gets one entry after TCRdb re-called the 5' RACE reads with MiXCR. The table shows about 1.4 million distinct CDR3 sequences, with approximately 59% occurring only once. This CDR3 has 16 residues. V shed 5 bases, J shed 1 base, and the junction held 6 bases outside the gene matches. Germline V gene sequence: CDR1 MNHEY, CDR2 SMNVEV (reference sequence).

The chain joins TRBV27 to TRBJ1-2; the match to TRBD1 covers 11 bases. The receptor comes from a man aged 18 to 30 in good health. The sequenced sample consisted of blood. In DNA form, the CDR3 reads TGTGCCAGCAGTCCCGTGGGGACAGGGGGTAACTATGGCTACACCTTC. Residues: CASSPVGTGGNYGYTF.